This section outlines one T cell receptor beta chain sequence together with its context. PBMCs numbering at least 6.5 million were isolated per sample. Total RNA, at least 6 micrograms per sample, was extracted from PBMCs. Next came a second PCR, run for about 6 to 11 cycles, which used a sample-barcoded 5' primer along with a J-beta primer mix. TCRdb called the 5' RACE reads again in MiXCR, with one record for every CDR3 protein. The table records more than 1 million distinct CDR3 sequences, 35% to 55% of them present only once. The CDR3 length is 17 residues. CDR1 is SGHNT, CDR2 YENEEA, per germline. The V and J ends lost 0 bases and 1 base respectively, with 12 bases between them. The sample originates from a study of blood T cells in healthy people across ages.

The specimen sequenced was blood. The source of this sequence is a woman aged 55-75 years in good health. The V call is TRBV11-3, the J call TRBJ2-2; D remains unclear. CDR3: CASSLDKIRRNTGELFF. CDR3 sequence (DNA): TGTGCCAGCAGCTTAGATAAAATACGGAGGAACACCGGGGAGCTGTTTTTT. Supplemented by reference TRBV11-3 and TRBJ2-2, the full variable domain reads EAGVVQSPRYKIIEKKQPVAFWCNPISGHNTLYWYLQNLGQGPELLIRYENEEAVDDSQLPKDRFSAERLKGVDSTLKIQPAELGDSAVYLCASSLDKIRRNTGELFFGEGSRLTVL.